Listed below are T cell receptor beta chains from one sample, sequenced in a study of CD8 T cells in ankylosing spondylitis. Each CDR3 protein gets one entry after TCRdb re-called the 5' RACE reads with MiXCR. The sample lists 350,000 to 450,000 distinct CDR3 sequences, approximately 22% occurring once. The source material was blood, either unsorted or a sorted T cell fraction (not recorded which). These receptors were taken from a male donor with ankylosing spondylitis or in good health (not recorded which). CDR3s include the opening cysteine and the closing phenylalanine or tryptophan. A D gene is named only where the DNA matches it firmly. Expanded clones get a size class; other rows say once, few or many, or leave the size out.

J gene,D gene,V gene,clone size,CDR3 protein,CDR3 DNA
TRBJ2-3,NA,TRBV4-2,many,CASSLTSTDTQYF,TGTGCCAGCAGCCTAACTAGCACAGATACGCAGTATTTT
TRBJ1-1,NA,TRBV27,few,CASREGLEAFF,TGTGCCTCGCGGGAGGGGCTTGAAGCTTTCTTT
TRBJ2-3,NA,TRBV11-2,few,CASSPDGTPTDTQYF,TGTGCCAGCAGCCCAGACGGGACACCCACAGATACGCAGTATTTT
TRBJ1-2,NA,TRBV27,NA,CASSPSPDRSYGYTF,TGTGCCAGCAGTCCCTCACCCGACAGGAGCTATGGCTACACCTTC
TRBJ2-1,TRBD1,TRBV20-1,NA,CSTTRTGSYNEQFF,TGCAGTACAACCAGGACAGGGAGCTACAATGAGCAGTTCTTC
TRBJ2-3,NA,TRBV12-3/TRBV12-4,many,CASRGEGGLDTQYF,TGTGCCAGCAGGGGAGAGGGGGGCCTAGATACGCAGTATTTT
TRBJ2-3,NA,TRBV14,few,CASSQDGSSTDTQYF,TGTGCCAGCAGCCAAGATGGGTCCTCCACAGATACGCAGTATTTT
TRBJ2-2,TRBD1,TRBV6-1,few,CASQMGTGLTGELFF,TGTGCCAGCCAAATGGGGACAGGGCTCACCGGGGAGCTGTTTTTT
TRBJ2-5,NA,TRBV5-1,NA,CASSLASVSTVQETQYF,TGCGCCAGCAGCTTGGCCTCAGTTTCGACGGTCCAAGAGACCCAGTACTTC
TRBJ1-3,NA,TRBV12-3/TRBV12-4,NA,CASSFEGNTIYF,TGTGCCAGCAGTTTCGAGGGAAACACCATATATTTT
TRBJ2-3,NA,TRBV6-6,few,CATEEGVTDTQYF,TGTGCCACCGAGGAGGGCGTTACAGATACGCAGTATTTT
TRBJ2-7,TRBD2,TRBV4-1,NA,CASSQESGGVYEQYF,TGCGCCAGCAGCCAAGAAAGCGGGGGAGTTTACGAGCAGTACTTC
TRBJ2-3,NA,TRBV11-2,once,CASSLENRFTDTQYF,TGTGCCAGCAGCTTAGAGAACAGATTCACAGATACGCAGTATTTT
TRBJ2-7,TRBD1,TRBV20-1,few,CSARFHRGPYEQYF,TGCAGTGCTAGGTTTCACAGGGGCCCCTACGAGCAGTACTTC
TRBJ2-1,TRBD2,TRBV2,NA,CASRDLMAAGARSSYNEQFF,TGTGCCAGCAGGGACCTAATGGCAGCGGGGGCCCGATCCTCCTACAATGAGCAGTTCTTC
TRBJ2-2,NA,TRBV9,NA,CASSEDQLNTGELFF,TGTGCCAGCAGCGAAGACCAATTGAACACCGGGGAGCTGTTTTTT
TRBJ2-1,TRBD2,TRBV29-1,many,CSVDAQGTSGDNEQFF,TGCAGCGTTGATGCTCAAGGTACTAGCGGGGACAATGAGCAGTTCTTC
TRBJ2-3,NA,TRBV5-4,NA,CASSSIDRLGSDTQYF,TGTGCCAGCAGCTCGATAGACAGGCTGGGGTCAGATACGCAGTATTTT
TRBJ2-7,NA,TRBV9,few,CASSAGGPPYEQYF,TGTGCCAGCAGCGCGGGGGGCCCACCCTACGAGCAGTACTTC
TRBJ2-2,TRBD1,TRBV7-8,few,CASREWDRETGELFF,TGTGCCAGCCGGGAATGGGACAGGGAGACCGGGGAGCTGTTTTTT
TRBJ2-3,NA,TRBV4-1,NA,CASSQDGTSLPDTQYF,TGCGCCAGCAGCCAAGATGGCACTAGCTTGCCAGATACGCAGTATTTT
TRBJ2-5,NA,TRBV27,NA,CASSPIQETQYF,TGTGCCAGCAGTCCGATACAAGAGACCCAGTACTTC
TRBJ2-3,NA,TRBV30,NA,CACIIPYTRDTQYF,TGTGCCTGTATTATACCTTATACTAGGGATACGCAGTATTTT
TRBJ2-7,NA,TRBV7-9,NA,CASSLERVYEQYF,TGTGCCAGCAGCTTAGAAAGGGTCTACGAGCAGTACTTC
TRBJ2-2,TRBD1,TRBV10-3,many,CAISEPGQGRTGELFF,TGTGCCATCAGTGAGCCTGGACAGGGGAGGACCGGGGAGCTGTTTTTT
TRBJ2-1,TRBD1,TRBV12-5,few,CASGLPETGTGGAYNEQFF,TGTGCTAGTGGTTTGCCTGAAACCGGGACAGGGGGCGCCTACAATGAGCAGTTCTTC
TRBJ2-5,TRBD1,TRBV9,NA,CASSATGTGLLGTQYF,TGTGCCAGCAGCGCAACCGGGACAGGACTCCTGGGGACCCAGTACTTC
TRBJ1-2,NA,TRBV12-3/TRBV12-4,NA,CASSPYRAPVNGYTF,TGTGCCAGCAGTCCATACAGGGCACCCGTGAATGGCTACACCTTC
TRBJ2-3,TRBD2,TRBV27,NA,CASSLGLAGDKNTQYF,TGTGCCAGCAGTTTAGGGCTAGCGGGGGACAAAAATACGCAGTATTTT
TRBJ2-1,TRBD2,TRBV7-9,NA,CASSALAGPYNEQFF,TGTGCCAGCAGCGCACTAGCGGGGCCCTACAATGAGCAGTTCTTC
TRBJ1-1,NA,TRBV20-1,NA,CSARRVVSEAFF,TGCAGTGCTAGAAGGGTCGTGTCTGAAGCTTTCTTT
TRBJ2-5,NA,TRBV5-1,few,CASSSGDRLQGYQETQYF,TGCGCCAGCAGCTCGGGGGATCGACTACAGGGGTACCAAGAGACCCAGTACTTC
TRBJ1-1,NA,TRBV2,few,CASGFPLGGDAEAFF,TGTGCCAGCGGTTTCCCACTGGGGGGGGATGCTGAAGCTTTCTTT
TRBJ2-2,NA,TRBV4-1,NA,CASRNGGSGELFF,TGCGCCAGCAGGAATGGGGGATCCGGGGAGCTGTTTTTT
TRBJ1-1,NA,TRBV29-1,few,CSARQDAAEAFF,TGCAGCGCCCGACAGGACGCCGCCGAAGCTTTCTTT
TRBJ2-5,TRBD2,TRBV7-9,few,CASRYSGEETQYF,TGTGCCAGCAGGTATAGCGGGGAGGAGACCCAGTACTTC
TRBJ2-7,TRBD2,TRBV7-8,NA,CASSLEVSAGDSYEQYF,TGTGCCAGCAGCCTGGAGGTTAGCGCGGGGGATTCCTACGAGCAGTACTTC